This T cell receptor (beta chain) originates from a study of cytomegalovirus exposure and HLA in healthy donors. Across the study: Approximately 81% of more than 300 genotyped donors fell in the Caucasian-associated ancestry cluster.

The primer mix had 60 Vbeta and 13 Jbeta primers. Clones were read by immunoSEQ multiplex PCR, and TCRdb kept only the in-frame ones, dropping some. The sample contains about 190,000 clones, around 83% of which appear only once. General observations from the study: Later work found that TCR association rates differed between HLA loci; DRB1 had the most and HLA-C the fewest. Most TCR sequences were seen very rarely across donors, but some public TCRs occurred in many. A highly shared variant cluster was judged a likely technical artifact.

On this clone itself: No antigen is known for it.

V gave up 3 bases and J gave up 3 bases; unmatched junction bases: 10. Germline CDR1 reads GTSNPN; CDR2 reads SVGIG (reference sequence). CDR3 length equals 16 residues. Sequencing was carried out using PBMCs. The chain couples TRBV30 to TRBJ2-7, with TRBD2 identical over 11 bases. The clonotype originates from a man aged 50 to 59 in good health and CMV-seronegative. The CDR3 region is CAWRPRGTSGYYEQYF. CDR3 coding DNA: TGTGCCTGGAGGCCCCGCGGGACTAGCGGTTACTACGAGCAGTACTTC.